These 9 T cell receptor beta chains share one sample of origin, sequenced in a study of blood T cells in healthy people across ages. It was with a sample-barcoded 5' primer and a J-beta primer mix that a second PCR of about 6 to 12 cycles was run. TCRdb re-called the 5' RACE reads with MiXCR, one entry per CDR3 protein. The sample yields 1.8 million or so distinct CDR3 sequences, roughly 43% seen once. Material: blood. The receptor set was obtained from a human donor in good health.

A few counts support this clonotype. The chain combines TRBV12-3 or TRBV12-4 with TRBJ1-1; 7 bases agree with TRBD1. V lost 3 bases, J lost 5 bases, and 3 bases stayed unmatched. This CDR3 has 13 residues. The CDR3 spells CASSLTGQTEAFF. The CDR3 DNA reads TGTGCCAGCAGTTTGACAGGGCAAACTGAAGCTTTCTTT.

This sequence joins TRBV6-2 or TRBV6-3 and TRBJ2-5; 8 bases map to TRBD1. The germline gives CDR1 MNHEY, CDR2 SVGEGT. This CDR3 region has 15 residues. V shed 0 bases and J 5 bases; nucleotides not matched to a gene: 5. The chain's CDR3 is CASSYSTGVRETQYF. The CDR3 DNA follows: TGTGCCAGCAGTTACTCGACAGGGGTACGGGAGACCCAGTACTTC.

The rearrangement links TRBV7-2 to TRBJ2-3; a possible D gene is TRBD1 (6 bases). The V gene lost 6 bases and the J gene lost 2 bases, with 18 bases spanning the gap. The CDR3 is made up of 16 amino acids. Per the germline V gene, CDR1 is SGHTA and CDR2 is FQGNSA. The DNA of the CDR3 is TGTGCCAGCAGTATGGGGCAGGGGTCCTACACAGATACGCAGTATTTT. This encodes CASSMGQGSYTDTQYF.

The chain combines TRBV10-3 with TRBJ1-1; 7 positions match TRBD1. The germline CDR1 and CDR2 sequences are ENHRY and SYGVKD. The V gene end was trimmed by 6 bases and the J gene end by 2 bases; junction bases not matched to a gene: 9. The CDR3 loop spans 15 amino acids. CDR3 nucleotide sequence: TGTGCCATCAGGAATACCGGGACAGCCAACACTGAAGCTTTCTTT. Translation: CAIRNTGTANTEAFF.

The V and J genes are TRBV29-1 and TRBJ2-5; tentatively, D is TRBD1 (7 bases). TRBJ2-7 matches the DNA end more closely, so the J call is doubtful. The germline V gene encodes CDR1 SQVTM and CDR2 ANQGSEA. This CDR3 has 16 residues. CDR3 sequence: CSVLGGQSPSRYEQYF. CDR3 sequence (DNA): TGCAGCGTGCTCGGGGGACAGTCACCCTCTAGGTACGAGCAGTACTTC.

This clonotype was counted only a few times. V is TRBV12-3 or TRBV12-4 and J is TRBJ2-3; possibly TRBD1 or TRBD2 for D (5 bases each). The CDR3 extends over 16 amino acids. Trimming cost V 3 bases and J 8 bases, with 21 bases left between them. In nucleotides, the CDR3 is TGTGCCAGCAGTTTCAACTCCGGGACCAAGCACGGTACGCAGTATTTT. Amino acid sequence: CASSFNSGTKHGTQYF.

The chain links TRBV6-5 to TRBJ2-1; D is undetermined. Germline values: CDR1 MNHEY, CDR2 SVGAGI. The V end lost 8 bases, the J end lost 3 bases, and 14 bases lay between the germline ends. The CDR3 spans 14 residues. For the CDR3, the DNA is TGTGCCAGCCGGAACGTTCCCTACTACAATGAGCAGTTCTTC. It yields the protein CASRNVPYYNEQFF.

The chain combines TRBV25-1 with TRBJ1-2, with TRBD1 matching 7 bases. This CDR3 has 15 amino acids. Germline-derived CDR1 and CDR2 are MGHDK and SYGVNS. Trimming removed 5 bases from V and 6 bases from J; junction bases left unmatched: 12. CDR3 amino acids: CASSKPGQVFDGYTF. The CDR3 DNA sequence: TGTGCCAGCAGTAAACCCGGACAGGTTTTTGATGGCTACACCTTC.

V and J are TRBV12-3 or TRBV12-4 and TRBJ1-5; no definite D call. This CDR3 spans 14 amino acids. Trimming took off 8 bases at V and 0 bases at J, with 11 bases between the two ends. The CDR3 DNA follows: TGTGCCAGCGGGCAGATCTATAGCAATCAGCCCCAGCATTTT. This codes for CASGQIYSNQPQHF.